These T cell receptor beta chains were read from a single sample in a study of identical twins. From the 5' RACE reads, TCRdb called clonotypes with MiXCR, one entry per CDR3 protein. The sample shows roughly 720,000 distinct CDR3 sequences, 15% to 20% of them seen only once. These data are also associated with another study on T cells expressing NK-cell markers.

Sequencing was carried out using PBMCs. The receptor set was obtained from a woman aged 18 to 35 in good health. The CDR3 runs from the conserved cysteine through the conserved F or W. The order of the fields is V gene, CDR3 protein.

v_call: TRBV10-3; cdr3_aa: CAISESLLKVFTDTQYF
v_call: TRBV20-1; cdr3_aa: CSASAGADTQYF
v_call: TRBV5-5; cdr3_aa: CASSLGGTVNQPQHF
v_call: TRBV3-1; cdr3_aa: CASSQKVGGLYF
v_call: TRBV28; cdr3_aa: CASSSTGARGGGANVLTF
v_call: TRBV12-3/TRBV12-4; cdr3_aa: CASSFHREGEAFF
v_call: TRBV12-3/TRBV12-4; cdr3_aa: CASSRGGLRRGAAQYF
v_call: TRBV24-1; cdr3_aa: CATSDSRTSAYYNEQFF
v_call: TRBV3-1; cdr3_aa: CASSQDLGGGTGELFF
v_call: TRBV9; cdr3_aa: CASSAGEGEQYF
v_call: TRBV29-1; cdr3_aa: CSVAGTSVTFF
v_call: TRBV7-9; cdr3_aa: CASSSTGGRVNYGYTF
v_call: TRBV29-1; cdr3_aa: CSDRGTEAFF
v_call: TRBV4-3; cdr3_aa: CASSQENYGYTF
v_call: TRBV20-1; cdr3_aa: CSARDLAGARETQYF
v_call: TRBV6-2/TRBV6-3; cdr3_aa: CASRSDYEQYF
v_call: TRBV6-1; cdr3_aa: CASSRKVVGELFF
v_call: TRBV6-1; cdr3_aa: CASSITYTQYF
v_call: TRBV9; cdr3_aa: CASSRGGRHQPQHF
v_call: TRBV7-2; cdr3_aa: CASSLSPTKDTQYF
v_call: TRBV20-1; cdr3_aa: CSATLDGDYGYTF
v_call: TRBV7-9; cdr3_aa: CASLGVPVPDTQYF
v_call: TRBV12-3/TRBV12-4; cdr3_aa: CASSLTAGYETQYF
v_call: TRBV27; cdr3_aa: CASKPGLAGETQYF
v_call: TRBV20-1; cdr3_aa: CREGTTCYNEQFF
v_call: TRBV11-3; cdr3_aa: CASSLLDGSSGELFF
v_call: TRBV18; cdr3_aa: CASSPQEETQYF
v_call: TRBV12-3/TRBV12-4; cdr3_aa: CASSLRLLSGAQYF
v_call: TRBV12-3/TRBV12-4; cdr3_aa: CASRLRESSYEQYF
v_call: TRBV5-1; cdr3_aa: CASSSDRGTDTQYF
v_call: TRBV9; cdr3_aa: CASSVNSQETQYF
v_call: TRBV2; cdr3_aa: CASSVLVSGGYNEQFF
v_call: TRBV2; cdr3_aa: CASSEVLAGATTDTQYF
v_call: TRBV6-2/TRBV6-3; cdr3_aa: CASRPPGQRRTEAFF
v_call: TRBV7-2; cdr3_aa: CASSLARKKDEQYF
v_call: TRBV5-1; cdr3_aa: CASSLARLAGVNEQFF
v_call: TRBV7-9; cdr3_aa: CASSLTSGGATNEQFF
v_call: TRBV5-1; cdr3_aa: CASSSIGTGRAERRTGELFF
v_call: TRBV27; cdr3_aa: CASSPLGLTGELFF